The 14 T cell receptor beta chains below all came from one sample that was sequenced in a study of blood T cell repertoires in COVID-19. Using immunoSEQ multiplex PCR, the repertoire was profiled, and TCRdb retains in-frame clones only, with some absent. The sample has 110,000 or so clones; nearly 90% are singletons. The sample comprised peripheral blood. These receptors came from a woman in her 70s who had recovered from COVID-19.

The chain recombines TRBV4-1 with TRBJ2-5; TRBD1 matches 10 bases. CDR1 is MGHRA, CDR2 YSYEKL, per germline. V was clipped by 1 base and J by 2 bases; unmatched bases: 4. The CDR3 sequence is 16 residues long. The CDR3 here is CASSQADRGRQETQYF. CDR3 DNA: TGCGCCAGCAGCCAAGCCGACAGGGGGCGGCAAGAGACCCAGTACTTC.

The J gene is TRBJ2-3, the V gene TRBV7-2; D is perhaps TRBD2 (5 bases). CDR1 and CDR2 from the germline V gene are SGHTA and FQGNSA. The CDR3 consists of 11 residues. Trimming left V 5 bases short and J 9 bases short, with 9 bases between. The CDR3 loop is CASSRGYTQYF. CDR3 DNA: TGTGCCAGCAGCCGAGGGTACACGCAGTATTTT.

CDR3 protein: CASSSLAGTGANVLTF. The CDR3 coding sequence is TGTGCCAGCAGTTCCCTCGCAGGGACTGGGGCCAACGTCCTGACTTTC. This chain joins TRBV6-5 and TRBJ2-6; a weak D match, TRBD1 (5 bases). The CDR3 is 16 amino acids. CDR1 is MNHEY, CDR2 SVGAGI, per germline. Trimming stripped 4 bases from V and 2 bases from J, with 12 bases between.

V and J are TRBV19 and TRBJ1-5; the match to TRBD1 covers 7 bases. V trimming: 10 bases; J trimming: 0 bases; junction bases outside the gene matches: 18. From germline, CDR1 is LNHDA and CDR2 SQIVND (reference sequence). There are 18 residues in the CDR3. The CDR3 loop is CATRAGTAIFYSNQPQHF. The CDR3 region has the DNA TGTGCCACAAGAGCCGGGACAGCGATTTTTTATAGCAATCAGCCCCAGCATTTT.

This clone appeared a single time. The chain couples TRBV30 to TRBJ2-7, with D possibly TRBD2 on 5 matching bases. The V end was cut by 0 bases, the J end by 0 bases, with 9 bases between. This CDR3 is built from 14 residues. The germline V gene encodes CDR1 GTSNPN and CDR2 SVGIG (reference sequence). The CDR3 coding sequence is TGTGCCTGGAGTGTATTGGGAGTCTCCTACGAGCAGTACTTC. Protein: CAWSVLGVSYEQYF.

This clone was seen a single time. This chain joins TRBV28 and TRBJ2-1, with TRBD2 matching 12 bases. Germline loops: CDR1 MDHEN, CDR2 SYDVKM. Trimming at V came to 3 bases and at J to 7 bases, leaving 7 bases not matched to a gene. The CDR3 is 16 residues long. As DNA, the CDR3 is TGTGCCAGCAGTTTGGCGGCTAGCGGGGGGGCAAATGAGCAGTTCTTC. It is translated as CASSLAASGGANEQFF.

This chain joins TRBV3-1 (or the pseudogene TRBV3-2) and TRBJ2-5; 13 bases are shared with TRBD2. In germline, CDR1 is LGHDT, CDR2 YNNKEL (reference sequence). V dropped 4 bases and J dropped 2; count of bases not matched to a gene: 1. The CDR3 is 15 amino acids. DNA for the CDR3: TGTGCCAGCAGCCTACTAGCGGGGGGGCAAGAGACCCAGTACTTC. Protein: CASSLLAGGQETQYF.

The V and J genes are TRBV6-1 and TRBJ2-1, with 7 bases matching TRBD1. V shed 0 bases, J shed 1 base, and the junction held 6 bases outside the gene matches. The CDR3 has 17 residues. Germline values: CDR1 MNHNS, CDR2 SASEGT. CDR3 in amino acids: CASSEASGTASYNEQFF. CDR3 nucleotides: TGTGCCAGCAGTGAAGCGAGTGGGACAGCGTCCTACAATGAGCAGTTCTTC.

This chain links TRBV7-3 with TRBJ2-3, with D unclear. Trimming stripped 5 bases from V and 2 bases from J, with 11 bases between. The germline gives CDR1 SGHTA, CDR2 FQGTGA. The CDR3 sequence is 14 residues long. In DNA form, the CDR3 reads TGTGCCAGCAGCCCTTCTGCACACACAGATACGCAGTATTTT. Encoded protein: CASSPSAHTDTQYF.

This clone was found a few times. This chain uses TRBV7-2 with TRBJ2-3, with D perhaps matching TRBD1 (7 bases). Germline V gene lookup returns CDR1 SGHTA and CDR2 FQGNSA. With 0 bases removed from V and 1 base from J, the gap between germline ends came to 11 bases. The CDR3 has 16 amino acids. Here the CDR3 reads CASSLAEGAGTDTQYF. The CDR3 DNA sequence: TGTGCCAGCAGCTTAGCGGAGGGGGCGGGCACAGATACGCAGTATTTT.

The gene calls are TRBV2 and TRBJ2-5; TRBD2 matches at 11 bases. The germline V gene has CDR1 SNHLY and CDR2 FYNNEI. The CDR3 covers 16 residues. The trim removed 4 bases at V and 5 bases at J, leaving 9 bases unmatched. The CDR3 protein is CASSGNSGGAVETQYF. The CDR3 DNA reads TGTGCCAGCAGTGGTAATAGCGGGGGGGCGGTCGAGACCCAGTACTTC.

J is TRBJ2-7 and V is TRBV6-5; D not certain. Germline V gene sequence: CDR1 MNHEY, CDR2 SVGAGI. Trimming took 4 bases from V and 2 from J, leaving 6 bases between them. The CDR3 runs to 12 residues. CDR3 amino acids: CASSSTTYEQYF. DNA for the CDR3: TGTGCCAGCAGTTCCACTACCTACGAGCAGTACTTC.

The rearrangement joins TRBV10-2 to TRBJ2-3, with 12 nucleotides matching TRBD2. The germline gives CDR1 WSHSY, CDR2 SAAADI. This CDR3 region has 12 residues. V shed 6 bases and J 14 bases; nucleotides not matched to a gene: 6. The CDR3 bases are TGCGCCAGCAGCGCCACTAGCGGGGGGCGGTATTTT. Amino acid sequence: CASSATSGGRYF.

The gene calls are TRBV30 and TRBJ1-5; a possible D gene is TRBD1 (6 bases). This CDR3 spans 15 amino acids. CDR1 and CDR2 (germline): GTSNPN, SVGIG (reference sequence). The V end lost 0 bases, the J end lost 7 bases, and 16 bases lay between the germline ends. The CDR3 sequence is CAWSVGPGVVQPQHF. The CDR3 nucleotides read TGTGCCTGGAGTGTCGGGCCAGGGGTGGTGCAGCCCCAGCATTTT.